A single sample is the source of the 25 T cell receptor beta chains below, sequenced in a study of molecular identifiers for immune sequencing clone quantification. TCRdb fed the PCR reads into MiXCR, producing one record per CDR3 protein. Counted here are about 510,000 distinct CDR3 sequences, about 22% occurring once; the ten biggest clones make up roughly 0.81%. The specimen was naive CD8+ T cells from blood, with Jurkat cell RNA spiked in. Subset here: FACS-sorted CD8+CD4-CCR7+CD45RA+ naive T cells. The receptor set was obtained from a human donor in good health. Some libraries in this study had Jurkat cell RNA spiked in.

The sample holds a few counts of this clonotype. The chain employs TRBV6-5 and TRBJ1-2; TRBD1 matches 8 bases. The CDR3 consists of 16 residues. CDR1 is MNHEY, CDR2 SVGAGI, per germline. The V segment lost 0 bases and the J segment 4 bases; nucleotides outside the gene matches: 7. The CDR3 reads CASSYSAPDRAYGYTF. CDR3 DNA: TGTGCCAGCAGTTACTCCGCCCCGGACAGGGCCTATGGCTACACCTTC.

This clonotype was seen a few times. The chain is built from TRBV27 and TRBJ2-7; TRBD2 aligns across 9 bases. Germline lookup yields CDR1 MNHEY and CDR2 SMNVEV (reference sequence). Losses at the gene ends were 5 bases for V and 0 bases for J; bases not matched to a gene: 5. This CDR3 has 15 amino acids. The CDR3 region has the DNA TGTGCCAGCAGTCCATTTAGCGGGAGCTCCTACGAGCAGTACTTC. Its protein is CASSPFSGSSYEQYF.

About this clonotype: A much larger clone is a single base away; this may be a read error. The chain uses TRBV2 and TRBJ2-3, with D tentatively TRBD2 (6 bases). There are 16 residues in the CDR3. The germline V gene encodes CDR1 SNHLY and CDR2 FYNNEI. The CDR3 DNA sequence: TGTGGCAGCAGTGAAGGTTGGGGGACTAGCACAGATACGCAGTATTTT. It translates to CGSSEGWGTSTDTQYF.

Notes on this clonotype: This may stem from a read error, because a much larger clone lies one nucleotide away. The CDR3 does not end in the conserved phenylalanine or tryptophan, so this is likely a read error. The rearrangement links TRBV12-3 or TRBV12-4 to TRBJ1-1; D is undetermined. V was shortened by 3 bases and J by 1 base, with 9 bases between the two germline ends. This CDR3 is 14 amino acids long. The CDR3 is CASSFATENTEAFL. The CDR3 nucleotides are TGTGCCAGCAGTTTCGCCACGGAGAACACTGAAGCTTTCCTT.

With regard to this clonotype: A single base separates this from a much larger clone, so it may be a read error. A read error is likely, as this CDR3 ends without the conserved phenylalanine or tryptophan. This sequence joins TRBV6-5 and TRBJ1-5; no reliable D call. Deletions cut 5 bases from V and 0 bases from J, with 17 bases between. The CDR3 covers 17 residues. Germline V gives CDR1 MNHEY, CDR2 SVGAGI. The CDR3 DNA reads TGTGCCAGCAGTCCCATCCCTTCAGAATATAGCAATCAGCCCCAGCATCTT. Its translation is CASSPIPSEYSNQPQHL.

The rearrangement joins TRBV11-2 to TRBJ2-5, with D unclear. This CDR3 comprises 14 residues. V was pared by 1 base and J by 5 bases, with 11 bases between. CDR1 is SGHAT, CDR2 FQNNGV, per germline. The CDR3 region is CASSLGHREETQYF. CDR3 sequence (DNA): TGTGCCAGCAGCTTAGGGCACCGAGAGGAGACCCAGTACTTC.

Of note for this clonotype: One end of the junction is discordant with germline, which a read error may explain. V and J are TRBV7-6 and TRBJ2-1, with D perhaps given as TRBD1 or TRBD2 (5 bases each). CDR1 SGHVS and CDR2 FNYEAQ come from the germline V gene. The CDR3 is 16 amino acids. CDR3 in amino acids: CASSHPGASSYNERFF. The CDR3 nucleotides read TGTGCCAGCAGCCACCCCGGGGCGTCGTCCTACAATGAGCGGTTCTTC.

This clonotype was seen many times. V and J are TRBV29-1 and TRBJ2-3; the match to TRBD2 covers 10 bases. The germline CDR1 and CDR2 sequences are SQVTM and ANQGSEA. V shed 1 base and J 2 bases; nucleotides not matched to a gene: 9. This CDR3 is built from 17 residues. Written as DNA, the CDR3 is TGCAGCGTTGAAGGGGGGCTAGCGGGAGTCTCCACAGATACGCAGTATTTT. This gives the protein CSVEGGLAGVSTDTQYF.

In this sample, this clonotype turned up many times. The rearrangement joins TRBV5-1 to TRBJ2-5; 9 nucleotides agree with TRBD1. Germline V lookup: CDR1 SGHRS, CDR2 YFSETQ. The CDR3 has 15 amino acids. V shed 0 bases and J 5 bases; nucleotides not matched to a gene: 5. The CDR3 DNA sequence: TGCGCCAGCAGCTTGGTTGGGACAGGGTTGGAGACCCAGTACTTC. As protein: CASSLVGTGLETQYF.

The CDR3 nucleotides are TGTGCCAGCAGCTTAGAGTCAGGGGGCGGCTACGAGCAGTACTTC. The encoded protein is CASSLESGGGYEQYF. The chain recombines TRBV7-6 with TRBJ2-7; 8 bases map to TRBD1. There are 15 residues in the CDR3. Per germline, CDR1 SGHVS and CDR2 FNYEAQ. The V gene end was trimmed by 1 base and the J gene end by 3 bases; junction bases not matched to a gene: 5.

This clonotype was counted between two and nine times. V gene TRBV11-2 combines with J gene TRBJ2-2; 12 nucleotides align to TRBD2. In germline, CDR1 is SGHAT, CDR2 FQNNGV. V shed 5 bases, J shed 6 bases, and the junction held 7 bases outside the gene matches. This CDR3 is 16 amino acids long. CDR3 in amino acids: CASSPKTSGSSGELFF. As DNA, the CDR3 is TGTGCCAGCAGCCCAAAGACTAGCGGGAGTTCCGGGGAGCTGTTTTTT. The full variable domain, completed using reference TRBV11-2 and TRBJ2-2, is EAGVAQSPRYKIIEKRQSVAFWCNPISGHATLYWYQQILGQGPKLLIQFQNNGVVDDSQLPKDRFSAERLKGVDSTLKIQPAKLEDSAVYLCASSPKTSGSSGELFFGEGSRLTVL.

This rearrangement joins TRBV12-3 or TRBV12-4 to TRBJ2-5, with 11 bases matching TRBD1. The CDR3 length is 16 residues. J was trimmed by 4 bases and V by 7 bases; bases with no gene match: 11. DNA of the CDR3: TGTGCCAGCACCTTCCGGACAGGGGGCTTAATAGAGACCCAGTACTTC. Translated: CASTFRTGGLIETQYF.

This clonotype was observed many times. This chain links TRBV7-2 with TRBJ2-2; D is possibly TRBD1 or TRBD2 (5 bases each). This CDR3 has 15 residues. The germline V and J ends were trimmed by 6 bases and 0 bases, with 11 bases remaining between them. From germline, CDR1 is SGHTA and CDR2 FQGNSA. CDR3 loop: CASRSGTTNTGELFF. The CDR3, as DNA: TGTGCCAGCAGATCCGGGACGACGAACACCGGGGAGCTGTTTTTT.

In the case of this clonotype: This may come from a read error, since a much larger clone is one base off. The genes are TRBV30 and TRBJ2-7; 8 bases fit TRBD1. V gave up 0 bases and J gave up 5 bases; unmatched junction bases: 6. CDR1 and CDR2 (germline): GTSNPN, SVGIG (reference sequence). The CDR3 spans 14 residues. The CDR3 DNA reads as TGTGCCTGGAGTGTGGGGGACAGGACCGACGAGCAGTACTTC. As protein: CAWSVGDRTDEQYF. Together with reference TRBV30 and TRBJ2-7, the CDR3 gives the full variable domain: SQTIHQWPATLVQPVGSPLSLECTVEGTSNPNLYWYRQAAGRGLQLLFYSVGIGQISSEVPQNLSASRPQDRQFILSSKKLLLSDSGFYLCAWSVGDRTDEQYFGPGTRLTVT.

This clonotype was observed many times. The chain links TRBV4-3 to TRBJ2-2; the D gene is possibly TRBD2 (5 bases). With 0 bases removed from V and 4 bases from J, the gap between germline ends came to 15 bases. Germline V lookup: CDR1 LGHNA, CDR2 YSLEER. The CDR3 runs to 17 residues. This CDR3 reads CASSQDKGLRGTGELFF. CDR3 nucleotide sequence: TGCGCCAGCAGCCAAGATAAAGGGTTACGGGGCACCGGGGAGCTGTTTTTT.

This clonotype was picked up many times. The V gene is TRBV30, the J gene TRBJ1-1; D gene ambiguous. Looked up from germline, CDR1 is GTSNPN and CDR2 is SVGIG (reference sequence). Trimming removed 0 bases from V and 7 bases from J, with 6 bases in between. This CDR3 has 11 residues. CDR3 sequence reads: CAWSVSGEAFF. DNA for the CDR3: TGTGCCTGGAGTGTTTCGGGTGAAGCTTTCTTT.

This clonotype was seen a few times. The rearrangement uses TRBV4-1 and TRBJ1-5; possibly TRBD1 for D (6 bases). Germline CDR1 is MGHRA and CDR2 is YSYEKL. The CDR3 is made up of 19 amino acids. The V and J ends lost 0 bases and 0 bases respectively, with 18 bases between them. The CDR3 DNA follows: TGCGCCAGCAGCCAAGATATCCCCACCGACAGGAATAGCAATCAGCCCCAGCATTTT. It specifies CASSQDIPTDRNSNQPQHF.

This clonotype occurred many times. CDR3 protein: CASSQSGSTYNEQFF. The CDR3 DNA is TGTGCCAGCAGCCAGAGCGGGAGCACCTACAATGAGCAGTTCTTC. V gene TRBV7-9 combines with J gene TRBJ2-1, with TRBD2 matching over 8 bases. After removal of 5 bases from V and 2 bases from J, the junction contained 5 bases not matched to a gene. The V gene's germline CDR1 is SEHNR and CDR2 FQNEAQ (reference sequence). The CDR3 runs to 15 residues.

This chain's CDR3 is CASRTVFGVKNIQYF. In DNA, the CDR3 is TGTGCCAGCAGGACAGTTTTTGGGGTAAAAAACATTCAGTACTTC. The rearrangement joins TRBV13 to TRBJ2-4, with D possibly being TRBD1 (5 bases). This CDR3 spans 15 amino acids. CDR1 and CDR2 from the germline V gene are PRHDT and FYEKMQ (reference sequence). Trimming cost V 6 bases and J 4 bases, with 16 bases left between them.

As concerns this clonotype: This may come from a read error, since a much larger clone is one base off. The rearrangement uses TRBV19 and TRBJ2-7; 8 nucleotides agree with TRBD2. The junction had 11 bases not matched to a gene; V was cut back by 8 bases and J by 2 bases. CDR3 length: 15 residues. Germline loops: CDR1 LNHDA, CDR2 SQIVND (reference sequence). The DNA for the CDR3 is TGTGCCAGTGGTCTATCTAGCGGGTTTACCTACGAGCAGTACTTC. Translation: CASGLSSGFTYEQYF.

This clonotype was counted only a few times. This chain links TRBV21-1 with TRBJ2-5; the DNA was not compared with TRBD1, the D call given in the table. TRBV21-1 is a pseudogene segment. The CDR3 runs 17 residues. CDR3 in amino acids: CASSTFPGKEGQETQYF. CDR3 bases: TGTGCCAGCAGCACCTTCCCGGGGAAGGAGGGCCAAGAGACCCAGTACTTC.

The J gene is TRBJ2-7, the V gene TRBV14; either TRBD1 or TRBD2 may supply D (7 bases each). The V and J ends lost 4 bases and 3 bases respectively, with 22 bases between them. Per the germline V gene, CDR1 is SGHDN and CDR2 is FVKESK. The CDR3 totals 17 residues. The CDR3 region is CASSPPGGTVEDYEQYF. Here the CDR3 DNA reads TGTGCCAGCAGCCCCCCCGGGGGGACAGTGGAGGACTACGAGCAGTACTTC.

This rearrangement joins TRBV7-2 to TRBJ2-3, with TRBD1 as a possible D gene (6 bases). CDR1 and CDR2 from the germline V gene are SGHTA and FQGNSA. The CDR3 runs 15 residues. V was cut by 4 bases and J by 1 base, with 12 bases left in between. The CDR3 region is CASSSRQAGTDTQYF. The CDR3 bases are TGTGCCAGCAGCTCACGACAGGCTGGCACAGATACGCAGTATTTT.

This clonotype has a count of ten or more. This chain uses TRBV29-1 with TRBJ2-1; TRBD2 aligns across 10 bases. With 1 base clipped from V and 4 bases from J, the junction kept 1 base outside the gene matches. Germline values: CDR1 SQVTM, CDR2 ANQGSEA. CDR3 size: 14 residues. The CDR3 region has the DNA TGCAGCGTTGAAGCTAGCGGGAGTTACAATGAGCAGTTCTTC. This translates into CSVEASGSYNEQFF.

This clonotype was counted a few times. This chain uses TRBV4-1 with TRBJ1-2; D is uncertain. The CDR3 has 16 residues. Trimming removed 1 base at V and 4 bases at J, with 16 bases between. Germline V gene data show CDR1 as MGHRA and CDR2 as YSYEKL. The DNA of the CDR3 is TGCGCCAGCAGCCAAGTCTCGGACTTTCAACCCTATGGCTACACCTTC. Protein: CASSQVSDFQPYGYTF.